What follows is one TCR beta chain and its context. The junction differs from germline at one of its ends, possibly a read error. Researchers ran the PCR with 60 Vbeta and 13 Jbeta primers. TCRdb's copy holds only in-frame clones and misses some; the assay was immunoSEQ multiplex PCR. The data contain hundreds of thousands of clones, about 87% of them singletons. This CDR3 region has 19 residues. In germline, CDR1 is SEHNR, CDR2 FQNEAQ (reference sequence). The data derive from a study of cytomegalovirus exposure and HLA in healthy donors. This chain uses TRBV7-9 with TRBJ1-5, with 8 bases lining up with TRBD1. Input material: PBMCs. This TCR was recovered from a woman under 30 in good health and CMV-seronegative. CDR3 protein: CSSSLGAGGQAASNQPQHF. Here the CDR3 DNA reads TGTTCCAGCAGCTTAGGGGCCGGGGGACAGGCAGCTAGCAATCAGCCCCAGCATTTT.